These 17 T cell receptor beta chains were all obtained from the same sample, sequenced in a study of glioma-infiltrating T cells after dendritic cell vaccination. TCRdb's table, derived via immunoSEQ multiplex PCR, lists solely in-frame clones and lacks some. There are around 90,000 clones in the sample; 79% occur only once, and about 6.5% lies in the top ten. Specimen: blood, collected before dendritic cell vaccination. Receptors originate from a human donor with glioblastoma.

The chain combines TRBV18 with TRBJ1-4; a possible D gene is TRBD1 (6 bases). The length of the CDR3 is 19 residues. From germline, CDR1 is KGHSH and CDR2 LQKENI. V was trimmed by 1 base and J by 0 bases, leaving 18 bases between them. The CDR3 DNA reads as TGTGCCAGCTCACCACGGGTTTTGCAGGGGCAAGCAACTAATGAAAAACTGTTTTTT. Translation: CASSPRVLQGQATNEKLFF.

Points on this clone: The same CDR3 also results from other DNA sequences found in this sample. The chain couples TRBV29-1 to TRBJ2-3, with a weak D call TRBD1 (6 bases). This CDR3 spans 13 amino acids. V lost 8 bases and J lost 2, with 14 bases in between. Germline V gene lookup returns CDR1 SQVTM and CDR2 ANQGSEA. CDR3 region: CSSGRGPTDTQYF. CDR3 bases: TGCAGCTCCGGCAGGGGACCCACAGATACGCAGTATTTT.

The rearrangement links TRBV2 to TRBJ2-6, with 10 bases matching TRBD2. CDR1 and CDR2 from the germline V gene are SNHLY and FYNNEI. Losses at the gene ends were 6 bases for V and 2 bases for J; bases not matched to a gene: 13. The CDR3 length is 19 residues. CDR3 in amino acids: CASSARGSGRAAGANVLTF. The CDR3 coding sequence is TGTGCCAGCAGCGCCAGAGGAAGCGGGAGGGCCGCTGGGGCCAACGTCCTGACTTTC.

The rearrangement uses TRBV5-1 and TRBJ1-4, with 8 bases lining up with TRBD1. Germline assignment: CDR1 SGHRS and CDR2 YFSETQ. The CDR3 has 13 residues. Losses at the gene ends were 5 bases for V and 6 bases for J; bases not matched to a gene: 3. The chain's CDR3 is CASSQTGDEKLFF. The CDR3 DNA sequence: TGCGCCAGCAGTCAGACAGGGGATGAAAAACTGTTTTTT.

In nucleotides, the CDR3 is TGTGCCAGTAGTTACTCCCCGGGACAGGGAATCACAGATACGCAGTATTTT. This encodes CASSYSPGQGITDTQYF. The chain uses TRBV19 and TRBJ2-3, with TRBD1 matching over 9 bases. The CDR3 has 17 residues. After removal of 5 bases from V and 2 bases from J, the junction contained 11 bases not matched to a gene. CDR1 is LNHDA and CDR2 is SQIVND in the germline V gene (reference sequence).

The gene calls are TRBV5-6 and TRBJ2-1; D gene ambiguous. The CDR3 contains 13 residues. With 1 base removed from V and 3 bases from J, the gap between germline ends came to 5 bases. Germline CDR1 SGHDT, CDR2 YYEEEE. The CDR3 bases are TGTGCCAGCAGCTTGACCGGCTACAATGAGCAGTTCTTC. This translates into CASSLTGYNEQFF.

The chain recombines TRBV9 with TRBJ2-1, with 7 nucleotides matching TRBD1. Per germline, CDR1 SGDLS and CDR2 YYNGEE. Unmatched junction bases numbered 1, after V lost 0 bases and J lost 4 bases. The CDR3 has 14 residues. The CDR3, as DNA: TGTGCCAGCAGCGTAGAGGGGGCTTACAATGAGCAGTTCTTC. This codes for CASSVEGAYNEQFF.

Note on this clone: The junction departs from the called germline gene at one end, perhaps through a read error. V is TRBV10-3 and J is TRBJ2-7; TRBD2 agrees at 13 bases. The CDR3 extends over 16 amino acids. CDR1 is ENHRY and CDR2 is SYGVKD in the germline V gene. The CDR3, as DNA: TGTGCCACCAGTTCCGGGACTAGCGGGACAGTCTACGAGCAGTACTTC. This translates into CATSSGTSGTVYEQYF.

The chain employs TRBV20-1 and TRBJ1-4; unclear D gene. Germline CDR1 and CDR2: DFQATT and SNEGSKA (reference sequence). Trimming cost V 3 bases and J 7 bases, with 6 bases left between them. The CDR3 is made up of 11 amino acids. In DNA, the CDR3 is TGCAGTGCTAGGGAGGTTGAAAAACTGTTTTTT. Translated: CSAREVEKLFF.

This sequence joins TRBV18 and TRBJ2-2, with D tentatively TRBD1 (5 bases). The germline V gene has CDR1 KGHSH and CDR2 LQKENI. V shed 2 bases and J shed 1 base, with 5 bases lying between them. The CDR3 loop spans 14 amino acids. The CDR3 DNA reads as TGTGCCAGCTCACCAGGACAGAACACCGGGGAGCTGTTTTTT. Its protein is CASSPGQNTGELFF.

The genes are TRBV19 and TRBJ1-2; D not certain. The CDR3 covers 13 residues. Trimming shortened V by 6 bases and J by 4 bases, and 12 bases separated the two germline ends. Germline loops: CDR1 LNHDA, CDR2 SQIVND (reference sequence). CDR3: CASSLFLSYGYTF. The CDR3 coding sequence is TGTGCCAGTAGCCTGTTTCTCTCCTATGGCTACACCTTC.

This clone was counted a single time. The chain is built from TRBV21-1 and TRBJ2-1; TRBD2 was called by the table and not checked on the DNA. TRBV21-1 is classified as a pseudogene. The CDR3 is made up of 16 amino acids. The DNA for the CDR3 is TGTGCCAGCAGCATATCTAGGTTTTGCTCCTACAATGAGCAGTTCTTC. This sequence encodes CASSISRFCSYNEQFF.

The chain employs TRBV9 and TRBJ1-2, with D perhaps matching TRBD1 (6 bases). Germline loops: CDR1 SGDLS, CDR2 YYNGEE. The V and J ends lost 4 bases and 8 bases respectively, with 15 bases between them. The CDR3 is made up of 13 amino acids. CDR3 bases: TGTGCCAGCAGCCCAACGACAGGCCTGGGCTACACCTTC. Its translation is CASSPTTGLGYTF.

The table lists this clone with a few counts. The chain uses TRBV28 and TRBJ2-7; D may be TRBD2 (6 bases). The CDR3 is 15 residues long. Germline V gives CDR1 MDHEN, CDR2 SYDVKM. Trimming removed 8 bases at V and 5 bases at J, with 22 bases between. The CDR3 DNA reads TGTGCCAGCGCCACCGTTTCCGGGAGTAACCACGAGCAGTACTTC. Translated, it gives CASATVSGSNHEQYF.

This chain uses TRBV9 with TRBJ1-2, with D tentatively TRBD1 (5 bases). V lost 3 bases to trimming and J lost 4 bases, with 19 bases between them. The CDR3 runs to 16 residues. CDR1 is SGDLS and CDR2 is YYNGEE in the germline V gene. CDR3 nucleotides: TGTGCCAGCAGCGGTTCGGGACTAGCCGTGGGCTATGGCTACACCTTC. Protein sequence: CASSGSGLAVGYGYTF. The variable domain in full, with the rest retrieved from reference TRBV9 and TRBJ1-2, is DSGVTQTPKHLITATGQRVTLRCSPRSGDLSVYWYQQSLDQGLQFLIQYYNGEERAKGNILERFSAQQFPDLHSELNLSSLELGDSALYFCASSGSGLAVGYGYTFGSGTRLTVV.

The rearrangement joins TRBV18 to TRBJ2-1; 11 nucleotides match TRBD1. Per germline, CDR1 KGHSH and CDR2 LQKENI. The CDR3 sequence is 16 residues long. V lost 2 bases to trimming and J lost 6 bases; unmatched junction nucleotides: 6. CDR3 DNA sequence: TGTGCCAGCTCACCATCTCTCGGGACAGGGGGCAATGAGCAGTTCTTC. It is translated as CASSPSLGTGGNEQFF.

The chain joins TRBV5-1 to TRBJ2-1; D gene uncertain. The CDR3 length is 13 residues. Germline V gene lookup returns CDR1 SGHRS and CDR2 YFSETQ. V was shortened by 0 bases and J by 6 bases, with 7 bases between the two germline ends. The chain's CDR3 is CASSLGQVNEQFF. Written as DNA, the CDR3 is TGCGCCAGCAGCTTGGGCCAGGTCAATGAGCAGTTCTTC. The full variable domain, completed using reference TRBV5-1 and TRBJ2-1, is KAGVTQTPRYLIKTRGQQVTLSCSPISGHRSVSWYQQTPGQGLQFLFEYFSETQRNKGNFPGRFSGRQFSNSRSEMNVSTLELGDSALYLCASSLGQVNEQFFGPGTRLTVL.